This is a list of T cell receptor beta chains from one sample in a study of blood T cell repertoires in COVID-19. Profiling relied on immunoSEQ multiplex PCR, and the TCRdb table lists in-frame clones only, not all of them. The table lists under 250,000 clones, roughly nine tenths of them singletons. Material: peripheral blood. The origin of the receptors is a man in his sixties with COVID-19, enrolled during active disease. The CDR3 runs from the conserved cysteine through the conserved F or W. Fields, in order: D gene, clone size, V gene, J gene, CDR3 DNA, CDR3 protein. D genes are given only for firm matches. Clone size, where shown, is once, few, many, or a class for clones that have expanded.

>NA|NA|TRBV4-3|TRBJ2-5
TGCGCCAGCAGCCAAAACCGGGACTTCCAAGAGACCCAGTACTTC
CASSQNRDFQETQYF
>NA|NA|TRBV30|TRBJ1-5
TGTGCCTGGAGTGCCGGACAGCTCCAGCCCCAGCATTTT
CAWSAGQLQPQHF
>TRBD1|NA|TRBV5-1|TRBJ2-7
TGCGCCAGCAGGCGCGGACAGGGGGGACACGAGCAGTACTTC
CASRRGQGGHEQYF
>NA|NA|TRBV5-6|TRBJ2-7
TGTGCCAGCAGCTTGGTGGGACTGCATACCCAGAACGAGCAGTACTTC
CASSLVGLHTQNEQYF
>NA|NA|TRBV7-2|TRBJ2-2
TGTGCCAGCAGCTCCGGGGAGCGCCCCGGGGAGCTGTTTTTT
CASSSGERPGELFF
>NA|NA|TRBV11-2|TRBJ1-6
TGTGCCAGCAGCTTAGAGAGTATGCAGGGACCCCTCCACTTT
CASSLESMQGPLHF
>TRBD1|NA|TRBV28|TRBJ1-2
TGTGCCAGCAGGATCCACAGGGGGCGGTGGGGCTACACCTTC
CASRIHRGRWGYTF
>NA|NA|TRBV9|TRBJ1-1
TGTGCCAGCAGCGTAGTAAACAGTGTGAACACTGAAGCTTTCTTT
CASSVVNSVNTEAFF
>NA|NA|TRBV29-1|TRBJ1-1
TGCAGCGTTGAAGAGGGGGGAGGGATTGAAGCTTTCTTT
CSVEEGGGIEAFF
>TRBD2|NA|TRBV11-3|TRBJ2-1
TGTGCCAGCAGCTTAGGCTCAAGGAAGGGACTAAGGGTGTTCTTC
CASSLGSRKGLRVFF
>NA|NA|TRBV3-1/TRBV3-2|TRBJ2-3
TGTGCCAGCAGCCAAGATTACAGGGCCTCCCCAGATACGCAGTATTTT
CASSQDYRASPDTQYF
>TRBD1|NA|TRBV5-5|TRBJ2-7
TGTGCCAGCAGCACGGGACAGGTGGTAAGCGAGCAGTACTTC
CASSTGQVVSEQYF
>NA|NA|TRBV30|TRBJ2-1
TGTGCCCGTAGCGATATTTTGGGTGAGCAGTTCTTC
CARSDILGEQFF
>TRBD1|NA|TRBV9|TRBJ1-2
TGTGCCAGCTCTTACCAGGGGGGACAGACTATTGGCTACACCTTC
CASSYQGGQTIGYTF
>NA|NA|TRBV15|TRBJ1-3
TGTGCCACCAGCATCGGGTCCGCCCCTGGAAACACCATATATTTT
CATSIGSAPGNTIYF
>TRBD2|NA|TRBV30|TRBJ2-5
TGTGCCTGGAGTCTCCTTAGCGGGAGGGCCGATCAAGAGACCCAGTACTTC
CAWSLLSGRADQETQYF
>TRBD1|NA|TRBV7-2|TRBJ1-1
TGTGCCAGCAGCTCTCGGACAGGGCCGACTGAAGCTTTCTTT
CASSSRTGPTEAFF
>TRBD1|NA|TRBV7-2|TRBJ2-2
TGTGCCAGCAGCCCGGGACAGACGAACACCGGGGAGCTGTTTTTT
CASSPGQTNTGELFF
>TRBD1|NA|TRBV7-8|TRBJ1-1
TGTGCCAGCAGCTTAGGGACAGGCCTGAACACTGAAGCTTTCTTT
CASSLGTGLNTEAFF
>NA|NA|TRBV13|TRBJ2-7
TGTGCCAGCAGCCCTTACACCACTAGCGAGCAGTACTTC
CASSPYTTSEQYF
>NA|NA|TRBV5-1|TRBJ1-1
TGCGCCAGCAGCTTACAGGCGAACACTGAAGCTTTCTTT
CASSLQANTEAFF
>TRBD2|NA|TRBV5-8|TRBJ2-3
TGTGCCAGCAGCTTCGGACTAGCAGCAGATACGCAGTATTTT
CASSFGLAADTQYF
>NA|NA|TRBV11-2|TRBJ1-3
TGTGCCAGCAGCTCCCATCAGGGAACTGGAAACACCATATATTTT
CASSSHQGTGNTIYF
>NA|NA|TRBV15|TRBJ2-7
TGTGCCACCAGCAGAGCGGAGGGAGAGCAGTACTTC
CATSRAEGEQYF
>NA|few|TRBV7-2|TRBJ2-2
TGTGCCAGCAGCTTCGGCCGCGGGCGAACCGGGGAGCTGTTTTTT
CASSFGRGRTGELFF
>TRBD2|NA|TRBV2|TRBJ2-7
TGTGCCAGCAGTGAATCTAGCGGGACGGCCTACGAGCAGTACTTC
CASSESSGTAYEQYF
>NA|NA|TRBV6-1|TRBJ2-7
TGTGCCAGCAGTGAAGCGTGGGGGCGGTACCACGAGCAGTACTTC
CASSEAWGRYHEQYF
>NA|NA|TRBV30|TRBJ1-1
TGTGCCTGGCGAAACAGGGTCGCTGAAGCTTTCTTT
CAWRNRVAEAFF
>TRBD1|once|TRBV19|TRBJ1-2
TGTGCCAGTAGGAGGACAGGGGCCCAAAACTATGGCTACACCTTC
CASRRTGAQNYGYTF
>NA|NA|TRBV6-1|TRBJ2-7
TGTGCCAGCAGTGAATCCGGGCAGACAGCTATATTGGAGCAGTACTTC
CASSESGQTAILEQYF
>NA|once|TRBV6-1|TRBJ1-2
TGTGCCAGCAGTGAATTGGGCAATTCCAGAGGCTACACCTTC
CASSELGNSRGYTF
>TRBD2|NA|TRBV5-1|TRBJ2-1
TGCGCCAGCAGCCTACTGACTAGCGGGGTATACAATGAGCAGTTCTTC
CASSLLTSGVYNEQFF
>TRBD2|few|TRBV10-3|TRBJ2-1
TGTGCCATCATGGGCAGCGGGGGGGACAATGAGCAGTTCTTC
CAIMGSGGDNEQFF
>TRBD1|NA|TRBV3-1/TRBV3-2|TRBJ2-1
TGTGCCAGCATGCCGACAGGGCGCAATGAGCAGTTCTTC
CASMPTGRNEQFF
>NA|NA|TRBV5-5|TRBJ1-5
TGTGCCAGCAGCTTTGGGACATGGGAAAATCAGCCCCAGCATTTT
CASSFGTWENQPQHF
>NA|NA|TRBV19|TRBJ1-2
TGTGCCAGTAGTATAGATTTCGGGGGACGGGGCTATGGCTACACCTTC
CASSIDFGGRGYGYTF
>NA|NA|TRBV9|TRBJ2-3
TGTGCCAGCAGCGTAGACTCTTCCACTGATACGCAGTATTTT
CASSVDSSTDTQYF
>NA|NA|TRBV6-1|TRBJ2-5
TGTGCCAGCAGTGAATCAGGGGACAAAGAGACCCAGTACTTC
CASSESGDKETQYF
>NA|NA|TRBV10-3|TRBJ1-1
TGTGCCATCAGTGACTACGGACAGCAGAACACTGAAGCTTTCTTT
CAISDYGQQNTEAFF
>NA|NA|TRBV28|TRBJ1-5
TGTGCCAGCAGTTTATCCTCGGGGACAATAAGCAATCAGCCCCAGCATTTT
CASSLSSGTISNQPQHF
>TRBD2|NA|TRBV5-4|TRBJ2-7
TGTGCCAGCAGAAGAGCGGGAGTCAGCGAGCAGTACTTC
CASRRAGVSEQYF
>NA|NA|TRBV24-1|TRBJ2-2
TGTGCCACCCAACTCCACACCGGGGAGCTGTTTTTT
CATQLHTGELFF
>TRBD1|NA|TRBV15|TRBJ2-3
TGTGCCACCAGCAAAGGACAGGGGATGGCAGATACGCAGTATTTT
CATSKGQGMADTQYF
>TRBD1|NA|TRBV15|TRBJ1-1
TGTGCCACCAGCAGAGGGCTCAACTGGGACAGGTCTGAAGCTTTCTTT
CATSRGLNWDRSEAFF
>TRBD2|NA|TRBV9|TRBJ2-3
TGTGCCAGCAGCGTTCTCCCGGCTAGCGGGGGGACGGATACGCAGTATTTT
CASSVLPASGGTDTQYF
>NA|NA|TRBV12-3/TRBV12-4|TRBJ2-5
TGTGCCAGCAGTTTATGGGGAGAAGAGACCCAGTACTTC
CASSLWGEETQYF
>TRBD2|NA|TRBV9|TRBJ2-3
TGTGCCAGCAGCCTGGGACTAGCGGGAATCACAGATACGCAGTATTTT
CASSLGLAGITDTQYF
>NA|NA|TRBV29-1|TRBJ1-3
TGCAGCGTTTCAGGGATCGCTGGAAACACCATATATTTT
CSVSGIAGNTIYF
>TRBD2|NA|TRBV23-1|TRBJ2-5
TGCGCCAGCGGGCCTCTTGGGAGGGCACAAGAGACCCAGTACTTC
CASGPLGRAQETQYF
>TRBD2|few|TRBV7-2|TRBJ2-1
TGTGCCAGCACCTCTACGGGACTATTACTCAATGAGCAGTTCTTC
CASTSTGLLLNEQFF